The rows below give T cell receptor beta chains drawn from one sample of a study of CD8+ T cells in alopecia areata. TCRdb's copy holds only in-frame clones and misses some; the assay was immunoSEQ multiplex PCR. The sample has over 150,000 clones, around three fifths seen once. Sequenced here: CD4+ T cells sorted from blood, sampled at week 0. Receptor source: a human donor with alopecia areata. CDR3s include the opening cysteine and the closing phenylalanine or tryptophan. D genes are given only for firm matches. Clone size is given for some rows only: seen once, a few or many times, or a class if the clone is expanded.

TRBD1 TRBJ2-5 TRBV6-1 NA TGTGCCAGCAGTGAAGTTGGGCAGGGGGTAACACAAGAGACCCAGTACTTC CASSEVGQGVTQETQYF
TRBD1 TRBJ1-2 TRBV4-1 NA TGCGCCAGCAGCCAGGGACAGGGAGATGGCTACACCTTC CASSQGQGDGYTF
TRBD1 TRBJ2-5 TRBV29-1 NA TGCAGCGTCCGCGGGACAGGCCTACAAGAGACCCAGTACTTC CSVRGTGLQETQYF
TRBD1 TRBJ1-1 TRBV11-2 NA TGTGCCAGCAGCTTCAATACAGGGGGGAACACTGAAGCTTTCTTT CASSFNTGGNTEAFF
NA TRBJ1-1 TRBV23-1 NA TGCGCCAGCAGTCAATCCACGGGTTTCACTGAAGCTTTCTTT CASSQSTGFTEAFF
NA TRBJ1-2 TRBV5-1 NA TGCGCCAGCAGCGAAGAGACAGGTGGTCTGGGAAAGGGCTACACCTTC CASSEETGGLGKGYTF
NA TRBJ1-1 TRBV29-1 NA TGCAGCGTTGTAAAGGGGTGGAACACTGAAGCTTTCTTT CSVVKGWNTEAFF
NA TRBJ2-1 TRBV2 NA TGTGCCAGCAGTGAAAATACTAATGAGCAGTTCTTC CASSENTNEQFF
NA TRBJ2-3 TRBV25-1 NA TGTGCCAGCAGTGAACCGAGATATGGGGAAGATACGCAGTATTTT CASSEPRYGEDTQYF
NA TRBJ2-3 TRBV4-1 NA TGCGCCAGCAGCCAACCCCCCGGGCCAAAAGATACGCAGTATTTT CASSQPPGPKDTQYF
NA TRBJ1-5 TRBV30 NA TGTGCCTGGAGCGCTGGGTATCAGCCCCAGCATTTT CAWSAGYQPQHF
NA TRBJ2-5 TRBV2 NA TGTGCCAGCAGTTTGACAGGTCCAAGGAGGGGAGCAAAAGAGACCCAGTACTTC CASSLTGPRRGAKETQYF
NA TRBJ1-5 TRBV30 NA TGTGCCTGGAGTGGTCAGGGTCCACAGCCCCAGCATTTT CAWSGQGPQPQHF
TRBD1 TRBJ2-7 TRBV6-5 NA TGTGCCAGCAGTTTCTCAGGGGGATATGGCCCCTACGAGCAGTACTTC CASSFSGGYGPYEQYF
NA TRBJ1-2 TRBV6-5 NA TGTGCCAGCAGCCCCGGTCTTCGGGGTTCAGGTGGCTACACCTTC CASSPGLRGSGGYTF
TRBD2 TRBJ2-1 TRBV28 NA TGTGCCAGCAGTTTACACCCAGCGGGGGGGCGGAATGAGCAGTTCTTC CASSLHPAGGRNEQFF
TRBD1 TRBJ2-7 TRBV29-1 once TGCAGCGTTGAGGACAGGGGGAACGAGCAGTACTTC CSVEDRGNEQYF
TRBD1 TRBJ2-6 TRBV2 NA TGTGCCAGCAGCGAGGACAGGGCCTCTGGGGCCAACGTCCTGACTTTC CASSEDRASGANVLTF
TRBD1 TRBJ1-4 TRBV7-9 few TGTGCCAGCACGGCCGGGACAGGGATTGAAAAACTGTTTTTT CASTAGTGIEKLFF
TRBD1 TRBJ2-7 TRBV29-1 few TGCAGCGTTGAAGCGACAGGGGGCGAGCAGTACTTC CSVEATGGEQYF
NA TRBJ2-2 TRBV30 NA TGTGCCTGGAGGATCCGGGGAACCGGGGAGCTGTTTTTT CAWRIRGTGELFF
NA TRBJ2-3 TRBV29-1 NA TGCAGCGTTGGACGTGGAGATACGCAGTATTTT CSVGRGDTQYF
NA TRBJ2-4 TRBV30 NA TGTGCCTGGAGTGTGGGGGTTTGGGCAGGTGAAAACATTCAGTACTTC CAWSVGVWAGENIQYF
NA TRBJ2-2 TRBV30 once TGTGCCTGGAGTGTAGTGGGCGGGGAGCTGTTTTTT CAWSVVGGELFF
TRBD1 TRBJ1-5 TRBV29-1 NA TGCAGCGTCGCAGGGGGTAAGGGCAATCAGCCCCAGCATTTT CSVAGGKGNQPQHF
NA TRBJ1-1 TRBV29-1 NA TGCAGCGTTTTACTCGAGGGGGGCGTGGACTTCACTGAAGCTTTCTTT CSVLLEGGVDFTEAFF
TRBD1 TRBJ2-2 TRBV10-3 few TGTGCCATCGCCGGACAGGGGGGCGGAACGAACACCGGGGAGCTGTTTTTT CAIAGQGGGTNTGELFF
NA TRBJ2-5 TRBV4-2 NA TGTGCCAGCAGCCAAGAGTTGTTCAGTTGGGAGACCCAGTACTTC CASSQELFSWETQYF
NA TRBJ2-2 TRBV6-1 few TGTGCCAGCAGTGAAGAAGGAACCGGGGAGCTGTTTTTT CASSEEGTGELFF
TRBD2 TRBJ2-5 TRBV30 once TGTGCCTGGAGTGGACAGCGGGGGGAAGAGACCCAGTACTTC CAWSGQRGEETQYF
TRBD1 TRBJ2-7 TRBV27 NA TGTGCCAGCAGTTTATCGACAGGGGTTACCTACGAGCAGTACTTC CASSLSTGVTYEQYF
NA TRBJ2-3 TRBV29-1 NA TGCAGCGTTAGGGGCAGAGCCACAGATACGCAGTATTTT CSVRGRATDTQYF
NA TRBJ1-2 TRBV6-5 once TGTGCCAGCAGTTACACGGCCCCTGGGGTCTACACCTTC CASSYTAPGVYTF
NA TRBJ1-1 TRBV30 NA TGTGCCTGGAGTGTACCGGGACATCAGAACACTGAAGCTTTCTTT CAWSVPGHQNTEAFF
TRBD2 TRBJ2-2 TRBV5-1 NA TGCGCCAGCAGCTTGATCCTAGCGGCTAGCACCGGGGAGCTGTTTTTT CASSLILAASTGELFF
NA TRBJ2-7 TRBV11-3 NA TGTGCCAGCAGCTTAGGCAGGACCTACGAGCAGTACTTC CASSLGRTYEQYF
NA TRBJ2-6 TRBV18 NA TGTGCCAGCTCACCCCAATCTGGGGCCAACGTCCTGACTTTC CASSPQSGANVLTF
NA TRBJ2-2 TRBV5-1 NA TGCGCCAGCAGCTTGTCGGGAGACAACACCGGGGAGCTGTTTTTT CASSLSGDNTGELFF
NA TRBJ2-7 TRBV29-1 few TGCAGCGTTGCGGGGCGCGAGCAGTACTTC CSVAGREQYF
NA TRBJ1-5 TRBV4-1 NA TGCGCCAGCAGCCAAGATAGTACCCCTCAGCCCCAGCATTTT CASSQDSTPQPQHF
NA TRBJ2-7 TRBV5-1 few TGCGCCAGCAGCTCTGACCCAGTATACGAGCAGTACTTC CASSSDPVYEQYF